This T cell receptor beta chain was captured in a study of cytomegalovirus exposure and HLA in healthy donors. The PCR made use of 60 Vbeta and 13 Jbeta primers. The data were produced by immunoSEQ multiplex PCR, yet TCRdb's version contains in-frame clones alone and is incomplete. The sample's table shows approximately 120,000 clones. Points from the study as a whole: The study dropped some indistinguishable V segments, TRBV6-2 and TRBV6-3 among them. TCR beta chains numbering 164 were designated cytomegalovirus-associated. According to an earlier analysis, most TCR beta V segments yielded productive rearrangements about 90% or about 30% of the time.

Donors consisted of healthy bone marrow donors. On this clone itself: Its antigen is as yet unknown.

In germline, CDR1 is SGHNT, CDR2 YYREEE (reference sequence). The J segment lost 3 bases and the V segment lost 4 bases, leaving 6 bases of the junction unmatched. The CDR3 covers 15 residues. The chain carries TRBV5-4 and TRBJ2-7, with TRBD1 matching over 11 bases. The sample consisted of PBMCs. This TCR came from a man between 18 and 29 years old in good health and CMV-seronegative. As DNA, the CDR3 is TGTGCCAGCAGCGGTGGACAGGGGGCGAACTACGAGCAGTACTTC. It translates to CASSGGQGANYEQYF.